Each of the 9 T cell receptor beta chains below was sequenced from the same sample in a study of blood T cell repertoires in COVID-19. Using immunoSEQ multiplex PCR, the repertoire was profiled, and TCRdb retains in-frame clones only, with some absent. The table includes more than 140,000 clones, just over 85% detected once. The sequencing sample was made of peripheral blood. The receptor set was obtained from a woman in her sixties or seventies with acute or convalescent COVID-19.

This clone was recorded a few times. Here the CDR3 reads CASSFLGTGDGYTF. CDR3 sequence (DNA): TGCGCCAGCAGCTTCCTCGGGACAGGGGATGGCTACACCTTC. This chain connects TRBV5-1 to TRBJ1-2; 10 bases line up with TRBD1. Germline V CDR1 and CDR2: SGHRS, YFSETQ. This CDR3 spans 14 amino acids. Trimming cost V 2 bases and J 6 bases; bases outside gene matches: 4.

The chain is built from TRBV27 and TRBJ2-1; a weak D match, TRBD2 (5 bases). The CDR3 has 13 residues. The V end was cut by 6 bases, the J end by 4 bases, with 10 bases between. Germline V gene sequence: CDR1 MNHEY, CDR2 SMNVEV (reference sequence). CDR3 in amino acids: CASRPTGYNEQFF. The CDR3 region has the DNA TGTGCCAGCAGACCTACGGGATACAATGAGCAGTTCTTC.

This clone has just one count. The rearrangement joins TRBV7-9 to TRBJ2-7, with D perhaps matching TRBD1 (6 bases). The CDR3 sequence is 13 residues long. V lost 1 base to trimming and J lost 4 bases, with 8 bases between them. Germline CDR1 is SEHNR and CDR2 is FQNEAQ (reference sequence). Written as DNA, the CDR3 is TGTGCCAGCAGCTTAGAGGGACAATACGAGCAGTACTTC. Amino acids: CASSLEGQYEQYF.

The CDR3 DNA is TGTGCCAGCAGCCACATCGACGGGTCGGAGGCCCAGTACTTC. It yields the protein CASSHIDGSEAQYF. J is TRBJ2-5 and V is TRBV7-2; D might be TRBD2 (5 bases). The CDR3 contains 14 residues. The germline V gene encodes CDR1 SGHTA and CDR2 FQGNSA. Trimming cost V 5 bases and J 9 bases, with 19 bases left between them.

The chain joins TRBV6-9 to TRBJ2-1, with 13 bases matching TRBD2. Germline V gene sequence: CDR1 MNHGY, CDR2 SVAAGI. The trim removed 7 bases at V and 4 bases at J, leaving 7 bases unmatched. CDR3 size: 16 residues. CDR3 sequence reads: CASITSGGDIYNEQFF. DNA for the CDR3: TGTGCCAGCATTACTAGCGGGGGGGATATTTACAATGAGCAGTTCTTC.

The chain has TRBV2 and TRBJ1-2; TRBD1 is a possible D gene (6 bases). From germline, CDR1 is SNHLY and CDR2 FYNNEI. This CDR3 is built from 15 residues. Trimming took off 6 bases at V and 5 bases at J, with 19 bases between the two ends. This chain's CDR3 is CASRANRQGNYGYTF. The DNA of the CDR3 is TGTGCCAGCAGAGCCAACCGGCAGGGGAATTATGGCTACACCTTC.

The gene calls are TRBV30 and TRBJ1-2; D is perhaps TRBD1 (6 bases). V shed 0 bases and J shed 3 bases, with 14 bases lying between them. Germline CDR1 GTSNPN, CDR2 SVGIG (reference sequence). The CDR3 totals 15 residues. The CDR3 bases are TGTGCCTGGAGTGTACCGGACAGCGCATACTATGGCTACACCTTC. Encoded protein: CAWSVPDSAYYGYTF.

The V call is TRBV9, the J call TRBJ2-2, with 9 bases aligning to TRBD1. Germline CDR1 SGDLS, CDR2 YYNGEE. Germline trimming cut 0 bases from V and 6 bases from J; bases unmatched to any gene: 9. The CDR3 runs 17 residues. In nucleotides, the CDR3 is TGTGCCAGCAGCGTAGGGACCACAGGGGGCAGAGCCGGGGAGCTGTTTTTT. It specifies CASSVGTTGGRAGELFF.

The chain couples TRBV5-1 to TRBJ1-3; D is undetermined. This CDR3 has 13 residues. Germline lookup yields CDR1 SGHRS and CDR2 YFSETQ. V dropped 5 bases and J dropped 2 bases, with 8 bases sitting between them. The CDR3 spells CASRLAAGNTIYF. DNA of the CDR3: TGCGCCAGCAGGTTAGCGGCTGGAAACACCATATATTTT.